This T cell receptor beta chain was profiled in a study of OX40 agonist ivuxolimab in advanced cancers. Across the whole study: Head and neck, renal cell, melanoma or hepatocellular carcinoma were the cancers that dose-escalation patients had.

Notes on the study in general: The work left the antigen specificity of expanded peripheral T cells undetermined. Mean expanded clone counts were higher in CD8+ than CD4+ T cells.

Some clones are missing from TCRdb's copy, which holds only in-frame ones; the method was immunoSEQ multiplex PCR. The sample carries tens of thousands of clones, over 80% recorded once. As regards this clone: Its cognate antigen is unknown.

This CDR3 is 14 amino acids long. CDR1 is LNHDA, CDR2 SQIVND, per germline (reference sequence). Trimming removed 3 bases from V and 4 bases from J, with 13 bases in between. Patients with autoimmune history or systemic immunosuppression were excluded. The sequence was obtained from an adult with an advanced solid tumor such as melanoma, head and neck, liver or kidney cancer. This chain uses TRBV19 with TRBJ2-7, with TRBD1 as a possible D gene (6 bases). This sample comprised CD4+ or CD8+ T cells sorted from blood, obtained in a trial of the OX40 agonist ivuxolimab. Here the CDR3 DNA reads TGTGCCAGTAGTATTGACGGGACATCATACGAGCAGTACTTC. Its translation is CASSIDGTSYEQYF.